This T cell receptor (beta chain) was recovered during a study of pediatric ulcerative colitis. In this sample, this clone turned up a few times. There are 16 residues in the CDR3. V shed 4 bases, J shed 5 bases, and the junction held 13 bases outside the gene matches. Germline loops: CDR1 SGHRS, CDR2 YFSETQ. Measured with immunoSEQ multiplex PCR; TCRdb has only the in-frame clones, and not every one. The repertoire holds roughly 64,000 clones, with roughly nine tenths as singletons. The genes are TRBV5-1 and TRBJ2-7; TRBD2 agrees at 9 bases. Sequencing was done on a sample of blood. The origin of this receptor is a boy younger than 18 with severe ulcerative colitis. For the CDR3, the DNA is TGCGCCAGCAGCCCGAGTATAGCGGGAGAATACCACGAGCAGTACTTC. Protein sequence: CASSPSIAGEYHEQYF.